This T cell receptor (beta chain) was documented in a study of T cells after yellow fever vaccination. TCRdb reanalysed the 5' RACE reads using MiXCR and keeps one entry per CDR3 protein. Here the sample spans some 400,000 distinct CDR3 sequences, approximately 6% being singletons. Material: PBMCs, obtained 5 days after the yellow fever booster vaccination. This TCR derives from a man younger than 45 who received the YFV17D yellow fever vaccine.

The DNA of the CDR3 is TGTGCCAGCAGCTTACGGCTAACCGGGACAGGGGTCTATGGCTACACCTTC. Protein product: CASSLRLTGTGVYGYTF. The rearrangement links TRBV7-9 to TRBJ1-2; 10 nucleotides agree with TRBD1. CDR3 length equals 17 residues. Trimming removed 2 bases from V and 4 bases from J; junction bases left unmatched: 10. In germline, CDR1 is SEHNR, CDR2 FQNEAQ (reference sequence).